This T cell receptor beta chain was captured in a study of identical twins (dated by TCRdb to the mid-2010s). With respect to the entire study: TCR alpha and beta repertoires from monozygotic twins, unrelated adults of various ages and cord blood were deep-sequenced to test whether fetal clonotypes persist. To rule out contamination, the twin experiments were replicated at different times with different library preparation protocols.

Only healthy Caucasian donors were included. Study-level results and caveats: Excess twin sharing in beta out-of-frame sequences was weaker because fewer shared sequences lowered the signal-to-noise ratio. Recombination models systematically underestimated out-of-frame TCR alpha sharing in monozygotic twins but agreed with sharing between unrelated individuals. Fewer insertions were carried by abundant cord blood beta clonotypes, a similar but weaker trend appeared in young adult naive repertoires, and no such trend appeared in memory repertoires. Invariant T cells such as MAIT and iNKT could partly confound zero-insertion analyses, although diverse VJ usage argued against such confounding for most clonotypes. Because the same donors could not be followed over many years, conclusions were based on cross-sectional statistical analysis. Out-of-frame TCR alpha sequences shared between twins showed an excess of low generation-probability sequences compared with coincidental sharing between unrelated individuals.

Library prep was done by 5' RACE. Sequencing relied on an Illumina HiSeq 2000. Template switching added a universal primer binding site, and the final cDNA carried a unique molecular identifier that allowed TCR cDNA molecules to be counted accurately. First-strand cDNA for TCR alpha and beta chains was synthesized from specific primers in the conserved constant-segment region. Each cDNA library was double barcoded, with a SMART-Mk sample barcode plus Illumina barcodes, to control for contamination. TruSeq adapter sequences and Illumina sample barcodes were added in two successive PCR steps. The Illumina HiSeq platform was used with custom primers to sequence TCR alpha and beta cDNA libraries. For the original study's pipeline: Unique molecular identifiers were extracted from raw reads with MiGEC, and CDR3 positions were determined with MiXCR. For each individual, recombination models were inferred using an EM algorithm with the repgenHMM and IGoR tools. The analysis of shared clonotypes was done with the tcR package in R, with sharing normalized by the product of cloneset sizes. To study raw recombination free of thymic and clonal selection effects, out-of-frame nonproductive sequences were analyzed. TCRdb passed the public sequencing reads through fastp at Q25 and MiXCR, retaining productive beta sequences. A single entry per CDR3 protein holds the most common genes and DNA from its merged rows. For this entry, the V and J calls and clone size follow TCRdb and not the study's own pipeline. The sample table lists around 1.7 million distinct CDR3 sequences, around 29% of them with a count of one. Of the sample, roughly 0.3% is held by the ten largest clones.

In this sample, this clonotype turned up a few times. The antigen this receptor binds is unknown. Per-nucleotide qualities are absent, and no much larger clonotype sits a single base away. Including cysteine and phenylalanine, the CDR3 has 14 amino acids. Only the CDR3 part of the read is kept: 42 bases, read in frame from the first base. V and J lose 7 bases and 3 bases, and a span of 16 bases separates them. The germline V gene gives CDR1 as SGHAT and CDR2 as FQNNGV. The rearrangement combines TRBV11-2 with TRBJ2-7; possibly the D gene is TRBD2, per 7 matching bases. The sample consisted of cord blood. The sequence was obtained from a newborn girl in good health. Here the CDR3 is given as CASTLRGHHYEQYF. The nucleotide sequence reads TGTGCCAGCACCCTGCGGGGGCACCACTACGAGCAGTACTTC. Where the CDR3 stops, the reference TRBV11-2 and TRBJ2-7 genes take over; the full variable domain is EAGVAQSPRYKIIEKRQSVAFWCNPISGHATLYWYQQILGQGPKLLIQFQNNGVVDDSQLPKDRFSAERLKGVDSTLKIQPAKLEDSAVYLCASTLRGHHYEQYFGPGTRLTVT.